Listed here are 7 T cell receptor beta chains from one sample, sequenced in a study of blood T cell repertoires in COVID-19 (dated by TCRdb to the early 2020s). The library was built by means of the immunoSEQ multiplex PCR assay. TCRdb provides this immuneACCESS table in a form limited to in-frame rearrangements. Some clones are lacking; in checked studies, under half of them reflect an unresolved V gene, and why the rest are absent is not known. The sample data list 360,000 or so clones, and 87% of these were observed just once. The biggest ten clones account for almost 3% of the sample. The specimen was PBMCs or T cells enriched from blood (not recorded which). The receptors shown here come from a woman aged 30 to 39 who had recovered from COVID-19.

The CDR3 here is CASSISLAGELFF. The CDR3 nucleotides read TGTGCCAGTAGTATAAGTCTGGCAGGGGAGCTGTTTTTT. The V and J genes are TRBV19 and TRBJ2-2; D gene unclear. Trimming pared 2 bases from V and 8 bases from J, leaving 9 bases between. This CDR3 region has 13 residues. Germline loops: CDR1 LNHDA, CDR2 SQIVND (reference sequence).

The count of this clone is one. The V gene is TRBV2, the J gene TRBJ1-1; TRBD1 matches at 7 bases. The CDR3 consists of 14 residues. The J segment lost 4 bases and the V segment lost 10 bases, leaving 12 bases of the junction unmatched. CDR1 and CDR2 (germline): SNHLY, FYNNEI. The CDR3, as DNA: TGTGCCACCCAGTCTGGCAGGGGGTCCACTGAAGCTTTCTTT. This codes for CATQSGRGSTEAFF. Together with reference TRBV2 and TRBJ1-1, the CDR3 gives the full variable domain: EPEVTQTPSHQVTQMGQEVILRCVPISNHLYFYWYRQILGQKVEFLVSFYNNEISEKSEIFDDQFSVERPDGSNFTLKIRSTKLEDSAMYFCATQSGRGSTEAFFGQGTRLTVV.

A few counts support this clone. The CDR3: CASSSRGFGNEQFF. CDR3 bases: TGTGCCAGCAGCTCACGAGGGTTTGGCAATGAGCAGTTCTTC. The chain carries TRBV14 and TRBJ2-1; tentatively, D is TRBD2 (5 bases). The CDR3 runs to 14 residues. Germline V gives CDR1 SGHDN, CDR2 FVKESK. Trimming cost V 5 bases and J 6 bases, with 14 bases left between them.

Comments on this clone: The same CDR3 arises from other DNA sequences in this sample as well. The V gene is TRBV19, the J gene TRBJ2-7; 14 bases are shared with TRBD2. Germline CDR1 is LNHDA and CDR2 is SQIVND (reference sequence). The length of the CDR3 is 14 residues. V dropped 3 bases and J dropped 6; count of bases not matched to a gene: 1. The CDR3 reads CASSIGTSGSEQYF. Written as DNA, the CDR3 is TGTGCCAGTAGTATTGGGACTAGCGGGAGCGAGCAGTACTTC. Filled out from reference TRBV19 and TRBJ2-7, the complete variable domain reads DGGITQSPKYLFRKEGQNVTLSCEQNLNHDAMYWYRQDPGQGLRLIYYSQIVNDFQKGDIAEGYSVSREKKESFPLTVTSAQKNPTAFYLCASSIGTSGSEQYFGPGTRLTVT.

The chain uses TRBV3-1 (or the pseudogene TRBV3-2) and TRBJ2-2; 10 bases match TRBD2. V dropped 5 bases and J dropped 2; count of bases not matched to a gene: 5. CDR3 length equals 16 residues. The germline V gene encodes CDR1 LGHDT and CDR2 YNNKEL (reference sequence). The CDR3 DNA reads as TGTGCCAGCAGCAAGACTAGCGGGTTTAACACCGGGGAGCTGTTTTTT. Protein product: CASSKTSGFNTGELFF.

The chain carries TRBV30 and TRBJ2-1; 14 bases line up with TRBD2. The germline V gene encodes CDR1 GTSNPN and CDR2 SVGIG (reference sequence). The CDR3 covers 16 residues. Trimming cost V 1 base and J 8 bases; bases outside gene matches: 7. CDR3 sequence reads: CAWSGLRLAGGDEQFF. The CDR3 DNA is TGTGCCTGGAGTGGATTAAGACTAGCGGGGGGGGATGAGCAGTTCTTC.

The CDR3 sequence is CASSLLGVGELFF. The CDR3 DNA is TGTGCCAGCAGCTTATTAGGGGTCGGGGAGCTGTTTTTT. V usage is TRBV7-9 and J usage is TRBJ2-2, with D tentatively TRBD1 (5 bases). The CDR3 is made up of 13 amino acids. V dropped 2 bases and J dropped 7 bases, with 8 bases sitting between them. The germline CDR1 and CDR2 sequences are SEHNR and FQNEAQ (reference sequence).